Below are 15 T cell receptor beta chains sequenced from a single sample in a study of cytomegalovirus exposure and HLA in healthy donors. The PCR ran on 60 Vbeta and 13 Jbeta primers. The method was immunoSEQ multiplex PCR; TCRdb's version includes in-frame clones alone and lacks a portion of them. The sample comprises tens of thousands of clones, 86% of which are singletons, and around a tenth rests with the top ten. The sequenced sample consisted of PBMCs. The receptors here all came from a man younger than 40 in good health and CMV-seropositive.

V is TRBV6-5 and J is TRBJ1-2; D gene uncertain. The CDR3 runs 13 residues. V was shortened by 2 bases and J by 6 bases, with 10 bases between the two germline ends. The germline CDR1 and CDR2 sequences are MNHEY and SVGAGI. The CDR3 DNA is TGTGCCAGCAGTTACGCCCCGCGGGATGGCTACACCTTC. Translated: CASSYAPRDGYTF.

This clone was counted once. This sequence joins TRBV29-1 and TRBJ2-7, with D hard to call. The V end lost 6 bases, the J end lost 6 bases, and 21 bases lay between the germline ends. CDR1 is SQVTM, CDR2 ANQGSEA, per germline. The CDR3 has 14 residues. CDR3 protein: CSVLKSPLAGEQYF. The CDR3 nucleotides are TGCAGCGTCTTGAAGTCCCCCCTGGCTGGCGAGCAGTACTTC.

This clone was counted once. CDR3 DNA sequence: TGTGCCAGCAGCCACTACTCCGGGACTAACTATGGCTACACCTTC. It yields the protein CASSHYSGTNYGYTF. This chain connects TRBV16 to TRBJ1-2; no clear D. The CDR3 runs to 15 residues. V lost 3 bases, J lost 0 bases, and 11 bases lay in between. Germline CDR1 KGHSY, CDR2 FQNENV.

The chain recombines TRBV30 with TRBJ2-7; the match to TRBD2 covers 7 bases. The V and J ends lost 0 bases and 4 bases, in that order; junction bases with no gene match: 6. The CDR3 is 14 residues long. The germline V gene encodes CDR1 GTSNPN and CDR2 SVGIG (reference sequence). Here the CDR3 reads CAWSVGTNSYEQYF. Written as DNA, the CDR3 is TGTGCCTGGAGTGTGGGGACTAACAGTTACGAGCAGTACTTC. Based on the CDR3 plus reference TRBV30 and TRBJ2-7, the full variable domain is SQTIHQWPATLVQPVGSPLSLECTVEGTSNPNLYWYRQAAGRGLQLLFYSVGIGQISSEVPQNLSASRPQDRQFILSSKKLLLSDSGFYLCAWSVGTNSYEQYFGPGTRLTVT.

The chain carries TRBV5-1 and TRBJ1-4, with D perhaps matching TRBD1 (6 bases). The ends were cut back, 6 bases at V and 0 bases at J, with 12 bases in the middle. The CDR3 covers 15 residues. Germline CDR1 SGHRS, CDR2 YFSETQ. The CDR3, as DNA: TGCGCCAGCAACCCAGGACAGACAACTAATGAAAAACTGTTTTTT. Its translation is CASNPGQTTNEKLFF.

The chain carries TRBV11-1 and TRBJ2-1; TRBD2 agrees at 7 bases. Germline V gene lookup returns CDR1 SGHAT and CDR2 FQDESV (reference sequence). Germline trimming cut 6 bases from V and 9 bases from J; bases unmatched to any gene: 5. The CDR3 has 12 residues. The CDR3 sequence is CASRPPGGEQFF. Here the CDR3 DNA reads TGTGCCAGCAGACCTCCGGGAGGTGAGCAGTTCTTC.

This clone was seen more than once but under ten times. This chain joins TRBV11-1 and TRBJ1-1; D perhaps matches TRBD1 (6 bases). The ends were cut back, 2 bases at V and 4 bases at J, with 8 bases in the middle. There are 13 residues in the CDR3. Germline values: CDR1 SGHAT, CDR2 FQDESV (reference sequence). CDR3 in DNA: TGTGCCAGCAGCTTACAGGGGAGCACTGAAGCTTTCTTT. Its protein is CASSLQGSTEAFF.

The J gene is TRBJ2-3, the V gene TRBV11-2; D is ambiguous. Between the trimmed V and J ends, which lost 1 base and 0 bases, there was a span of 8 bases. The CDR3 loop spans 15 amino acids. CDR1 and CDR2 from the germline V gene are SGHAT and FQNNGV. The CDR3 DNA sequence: TGTGCCAGCAGCTTAGCCCAGGCCAGCACAGATACGCAGTATTTT. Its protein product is CASSLAQASTDTQYF.

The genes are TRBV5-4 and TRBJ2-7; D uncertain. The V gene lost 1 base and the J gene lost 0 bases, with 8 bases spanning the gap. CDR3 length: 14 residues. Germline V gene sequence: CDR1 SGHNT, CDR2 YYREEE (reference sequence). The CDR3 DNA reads TGTGCCAGCAGCTTGAATCCAGACTCCTACGAGCAGTACTTC. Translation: CASSLNPDSYEQYF.

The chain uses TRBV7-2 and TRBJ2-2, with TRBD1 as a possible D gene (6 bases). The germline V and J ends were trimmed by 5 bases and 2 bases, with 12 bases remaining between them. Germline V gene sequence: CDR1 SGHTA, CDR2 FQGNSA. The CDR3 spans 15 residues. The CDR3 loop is CASSPRTANTGELFF. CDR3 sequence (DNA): TGTGCCAGCAGCCCCAGGACAGCTAACACCGGGGAGCTGTTTTTT.

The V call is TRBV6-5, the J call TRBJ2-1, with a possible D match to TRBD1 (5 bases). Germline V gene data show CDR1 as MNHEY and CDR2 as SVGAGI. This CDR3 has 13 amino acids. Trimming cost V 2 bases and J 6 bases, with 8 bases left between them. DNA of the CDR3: TGTGCCAGCAGTTACGACAGTCCCAATGAGCAGTTCTTC. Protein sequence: CASSYDSPNEQFF.

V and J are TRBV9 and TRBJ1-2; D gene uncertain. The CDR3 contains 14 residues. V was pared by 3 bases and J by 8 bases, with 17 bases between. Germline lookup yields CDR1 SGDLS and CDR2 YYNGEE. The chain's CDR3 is CASSEGLPVKGYTF. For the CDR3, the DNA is TGTGCCAGCAGCGAAGGACTGCCCGTCAAAGGCTACACCTTC.

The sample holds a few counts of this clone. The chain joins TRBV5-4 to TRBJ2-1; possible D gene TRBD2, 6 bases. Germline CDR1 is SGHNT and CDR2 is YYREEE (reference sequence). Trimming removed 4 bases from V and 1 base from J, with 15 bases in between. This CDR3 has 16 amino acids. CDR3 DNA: TGTGCCAGCAGCGTAGACCGGGACTCGTCCTACAATGAGCAGTTCTTC. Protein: CASSVDRDSSYNEQFF.

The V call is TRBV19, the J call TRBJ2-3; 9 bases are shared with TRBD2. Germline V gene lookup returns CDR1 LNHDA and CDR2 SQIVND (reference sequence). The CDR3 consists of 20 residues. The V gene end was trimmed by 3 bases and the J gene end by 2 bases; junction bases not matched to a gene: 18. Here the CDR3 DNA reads TGTGCCAGTAGTATGGGGCTAGCGGGATTCCTCCGAAGTGTCACAGATACGCAGTATTTT. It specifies CASSMGLAGFLRSVTDTQYF.

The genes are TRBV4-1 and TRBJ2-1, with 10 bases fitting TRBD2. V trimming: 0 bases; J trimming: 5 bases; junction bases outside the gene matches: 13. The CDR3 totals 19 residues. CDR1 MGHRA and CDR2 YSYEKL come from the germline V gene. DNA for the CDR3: TGCGCCAGCAGCCAAGATCGCGGTAGCGGGAGGTCAACCGACAATGAGCAGTTCTTC. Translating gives CASSQDRGSGRSTDNEQFF.